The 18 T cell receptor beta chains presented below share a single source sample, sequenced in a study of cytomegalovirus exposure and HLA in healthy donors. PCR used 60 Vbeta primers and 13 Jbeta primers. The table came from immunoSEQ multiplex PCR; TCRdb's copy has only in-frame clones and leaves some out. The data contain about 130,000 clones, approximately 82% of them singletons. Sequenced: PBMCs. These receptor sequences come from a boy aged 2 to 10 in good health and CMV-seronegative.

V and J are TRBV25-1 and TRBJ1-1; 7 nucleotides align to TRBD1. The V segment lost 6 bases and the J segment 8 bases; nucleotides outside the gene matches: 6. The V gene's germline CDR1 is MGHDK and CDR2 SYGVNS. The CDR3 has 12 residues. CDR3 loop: CASSADRREAFF. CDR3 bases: TGTGCCAGCAGCGCGGACAGGCGAGAAGCTTTCTTT.

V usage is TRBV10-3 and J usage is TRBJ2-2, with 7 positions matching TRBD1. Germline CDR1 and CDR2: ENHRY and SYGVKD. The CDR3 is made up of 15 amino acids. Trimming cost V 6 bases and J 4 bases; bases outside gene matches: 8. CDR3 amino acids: CAISLGQSSTGELFF. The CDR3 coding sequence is TGTGCCATCAGCCTGGGACAGTCGAGCACCGGGGAGCTGTTTTTT.

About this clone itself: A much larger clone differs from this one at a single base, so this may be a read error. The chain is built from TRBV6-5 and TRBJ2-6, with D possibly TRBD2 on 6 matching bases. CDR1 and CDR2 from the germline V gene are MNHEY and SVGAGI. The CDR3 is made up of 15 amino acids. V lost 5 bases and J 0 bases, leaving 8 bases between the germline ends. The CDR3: CASSGEASGANVLTF. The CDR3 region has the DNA TGTGCCAGCAGTGGGGAGGCCTCTGGGGCCAACGTCCTGACTTTC.

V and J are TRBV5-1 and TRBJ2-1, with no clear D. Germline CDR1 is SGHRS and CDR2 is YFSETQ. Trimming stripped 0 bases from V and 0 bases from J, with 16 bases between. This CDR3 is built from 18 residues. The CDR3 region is CASSLAASVVSSYNEQFF. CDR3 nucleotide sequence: TGCGCCAGCAGCTTGGCCGCAAGCGTAGTAAGCTCCTACAATGAGCAGTTCTTC.

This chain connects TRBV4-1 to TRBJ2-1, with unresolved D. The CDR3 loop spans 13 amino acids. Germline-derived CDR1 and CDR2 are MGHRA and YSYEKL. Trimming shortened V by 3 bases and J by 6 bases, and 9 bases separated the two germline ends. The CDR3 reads CASSHQVGNEQFF. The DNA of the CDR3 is TGCGCCAGCAGCCACCAGGTGGGCAATGAGCAGTTCTTC.

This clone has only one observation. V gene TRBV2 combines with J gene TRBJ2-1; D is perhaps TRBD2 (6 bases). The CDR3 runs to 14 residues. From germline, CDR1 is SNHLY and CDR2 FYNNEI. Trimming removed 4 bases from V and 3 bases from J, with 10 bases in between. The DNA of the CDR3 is TGTGCCAGCAGTGCAAGCGGGTTCTACAATGAGCAGTTCTTC. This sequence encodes CASSASGFYNEQFF.

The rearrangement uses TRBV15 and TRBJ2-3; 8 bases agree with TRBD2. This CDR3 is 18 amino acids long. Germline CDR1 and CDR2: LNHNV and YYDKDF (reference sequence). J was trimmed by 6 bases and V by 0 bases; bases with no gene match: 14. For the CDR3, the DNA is TGTGCCACCAGCAGAGATCGGACTAGCCCCTCCCGCCGGGATACGCAGTATTTT. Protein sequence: CATSRDRTSPSRRDTQYF. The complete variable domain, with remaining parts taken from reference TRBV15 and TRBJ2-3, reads DAMVIQNPRYQVTQFGKPVTLSCSQTLNHNVMYWYQQKSSQAPKLLFHYYDKDFNNEADTPDNFQSRRPNTSFCFLDIRSPGLGDTAMYLCATSRDRTSPSRRDTQYFGPGTRLTVL.

Written as DNA, the CDR3 is TGTGCCAGCAGCCAATGGGAGGAAAAACTGTTTTTT. Its protein is CASSQWEEKLFF. The chain recombines TRBV16 with TRBJ1-4, with D uncertain. The germline V and J ends were trimmed by 1 base and 8 bases, with 5 bases remaining between them. This CDR3 has 12 residues. The V gene's germline CDR1 is KGHSY and CDR2 FQNENV.

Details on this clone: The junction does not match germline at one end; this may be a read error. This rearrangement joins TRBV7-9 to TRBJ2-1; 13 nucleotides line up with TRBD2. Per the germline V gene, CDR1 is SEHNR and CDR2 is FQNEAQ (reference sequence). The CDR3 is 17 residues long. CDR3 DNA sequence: TGTTCCAGCAGCCCGGGGACTAGCGGGATAATATACAATGAGCAGTTCTTC. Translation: CSSSPGTSGIIYNEQFF.

CDR3 loop: CASSQDQAGFGYTF. CDR3 coding DNA: TGCGCCAGCAGCCAAGATCAGGCAGGGTTTGGCTACACCTTC. This chain joins TRBV4-1 and TRBJ1-2; maybe TRBD1 (5 bases). This CDR3 is 14 amino acids long. Germline V gene data show CDR1 as MGHRA and CDR2 as YSYEKL. Deletions cut 0 bases from V and 7 bases from J, with 12 bases between.

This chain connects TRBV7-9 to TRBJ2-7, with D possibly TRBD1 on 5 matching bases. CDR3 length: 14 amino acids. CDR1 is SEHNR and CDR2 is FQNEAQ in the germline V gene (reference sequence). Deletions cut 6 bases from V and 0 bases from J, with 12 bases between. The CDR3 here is CASRPLTASYEQYF. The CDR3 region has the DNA TGTGCCAGCAGACCCCTGACAGCCTCCTACGAGCAGTACTTC. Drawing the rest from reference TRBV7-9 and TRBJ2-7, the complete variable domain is DTGVSQNPRHKITKRGQNVTFRCDPISEHNRLYWYRQTLGQGPEFLTYFQNEAQLEKSRLLSDRFSAERPKGSFSTLEIQRTEQGDSAMYLCASRPLTASYEQYFGPGTRLTVT.

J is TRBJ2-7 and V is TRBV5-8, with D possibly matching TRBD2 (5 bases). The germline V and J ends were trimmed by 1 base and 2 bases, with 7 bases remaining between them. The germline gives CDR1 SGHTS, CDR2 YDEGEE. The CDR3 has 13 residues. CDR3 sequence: CASSLRGTYEQYF. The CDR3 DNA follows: TGTGCCAGCAGCTTGCGGGGAACCTACGAGCAGTACTTC. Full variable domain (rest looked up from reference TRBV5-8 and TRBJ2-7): EAGVTQSPTHLIKTRGQQATLRCSPISGHTSVYWYQQALGLGLQFLLWYDEGEERNRGNFPPRFSGRQFPNYSSELNVNALELEDSALYLCASSLRGTYEQYFGPGTRLTVT.

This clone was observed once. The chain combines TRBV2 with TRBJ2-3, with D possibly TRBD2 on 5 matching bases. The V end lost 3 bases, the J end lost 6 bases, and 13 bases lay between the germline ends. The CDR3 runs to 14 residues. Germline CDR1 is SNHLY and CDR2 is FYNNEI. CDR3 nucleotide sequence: TGTGCCAGCAGTGATATACGGGATCTTGATACGCAGTATTTT. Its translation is CASSDIRDLDTQYF.

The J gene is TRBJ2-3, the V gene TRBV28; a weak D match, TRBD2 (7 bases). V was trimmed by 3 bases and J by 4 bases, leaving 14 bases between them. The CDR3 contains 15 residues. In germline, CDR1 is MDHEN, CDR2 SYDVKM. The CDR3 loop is CASSFRGALADTQYF. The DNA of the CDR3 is TGTGCCAGCAGTTTCCGGGGGGCCTTGGCAGATACGCAGTATTTT.

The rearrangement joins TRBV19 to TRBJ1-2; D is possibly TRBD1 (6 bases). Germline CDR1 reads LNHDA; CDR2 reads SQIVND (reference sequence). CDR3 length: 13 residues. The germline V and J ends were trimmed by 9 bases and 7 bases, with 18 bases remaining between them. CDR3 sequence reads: CASKTPGGPGYTF. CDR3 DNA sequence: TGTGCCAGCAAAACCCCGGGGGGGCCTGGCTACACCTTC.

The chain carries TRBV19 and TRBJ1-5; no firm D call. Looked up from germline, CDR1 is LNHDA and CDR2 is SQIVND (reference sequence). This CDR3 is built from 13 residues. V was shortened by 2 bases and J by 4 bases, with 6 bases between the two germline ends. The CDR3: CASSIPFNQPQHF. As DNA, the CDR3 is TGTGCCAGTAGTATACCCTTTAATCAGCCCCAGCATTTT.

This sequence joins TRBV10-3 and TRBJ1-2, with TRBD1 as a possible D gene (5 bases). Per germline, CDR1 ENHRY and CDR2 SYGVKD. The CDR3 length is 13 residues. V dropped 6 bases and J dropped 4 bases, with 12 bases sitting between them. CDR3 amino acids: CAISEQVSYGYTF. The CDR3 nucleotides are TGTGCCATCAGCGAACAGGTCTCCTATGGCTACACCTTC.

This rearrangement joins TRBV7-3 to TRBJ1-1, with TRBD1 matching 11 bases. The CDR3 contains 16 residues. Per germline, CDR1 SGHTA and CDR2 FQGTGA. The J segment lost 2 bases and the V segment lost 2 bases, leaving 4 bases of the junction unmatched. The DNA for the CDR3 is TGTGCCAGCAGCTTAGTGGGACAGGGGGGAAACACTGAAGCTTTCTTT. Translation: CASSLVGQGGNTEAFF. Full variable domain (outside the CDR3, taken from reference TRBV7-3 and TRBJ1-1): GAGVSQTPSNKVTEKGKYVELRCDPISGHTALYWYRQSLGQGPEFLIYFQGTGAADDSGLPNDRFFAVRPEGSVSTLKIQRTERGDSAVYLCASSLVGQGGNTEAFFGQGTRLTVV.